Sequencing of this T cell receptor (beta chain) was carried out in a study of control samples from healthy donors and cancer patients. Assay: immunoSEQ multiplex PCR; the TCRdb copy retains only in-frame clones and omits some. This repertoire shows approximately 79,000 clones, 89% found once; its top ten account for about 7.1%. This clonotype originated in a man aged 45-65 years in good health. Source material: blood.

The chain's CDR3 is CASSEAGGGQGYTDTQYF. CDR3 in DNA: TGTGCCAGCAGTGAAGCGGGCGGGGGGCAGGGGTACACAGATACGCAGTATTTT. V and J are TRBV6-1 and TRBJ2-3; 8 positions agree with TRBD2. The CDR3 runs 18 residues. J lost 2 bases, V lost 0 bases, and 10 bases had no gene match. Germline V CDR1 and CDR2: MNHNS, SASEGT.